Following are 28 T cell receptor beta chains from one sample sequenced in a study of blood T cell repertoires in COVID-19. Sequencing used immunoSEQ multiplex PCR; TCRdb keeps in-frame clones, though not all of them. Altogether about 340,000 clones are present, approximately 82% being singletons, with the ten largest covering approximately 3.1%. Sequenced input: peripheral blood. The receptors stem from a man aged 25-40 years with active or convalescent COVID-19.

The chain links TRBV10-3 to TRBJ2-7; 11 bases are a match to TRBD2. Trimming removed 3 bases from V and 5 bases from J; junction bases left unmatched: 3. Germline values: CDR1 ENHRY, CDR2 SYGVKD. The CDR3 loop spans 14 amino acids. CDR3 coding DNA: TGTGCCATCAGTGATGCACTAGCGGGAGACGAGCAGTACTTC. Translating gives CAISDALAGDEQYF.

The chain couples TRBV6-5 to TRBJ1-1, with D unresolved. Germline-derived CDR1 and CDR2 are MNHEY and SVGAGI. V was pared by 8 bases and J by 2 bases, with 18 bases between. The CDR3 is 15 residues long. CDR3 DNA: TGTGCCAGCTCCCGCCCCCGGGAACTTAACACTGAAGCTTTCTTT. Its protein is CASSRPRELNTEAFF.

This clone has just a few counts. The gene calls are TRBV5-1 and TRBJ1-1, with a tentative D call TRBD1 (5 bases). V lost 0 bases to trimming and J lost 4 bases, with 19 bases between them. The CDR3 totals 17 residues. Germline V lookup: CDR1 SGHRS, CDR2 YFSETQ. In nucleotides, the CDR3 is TGCGCCAGCAGCTTGGTAGGTTGGGGCCAAGGTGGCACTGAAGCTTTCTTT. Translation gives CASSLVGWGQGGTEAFF.

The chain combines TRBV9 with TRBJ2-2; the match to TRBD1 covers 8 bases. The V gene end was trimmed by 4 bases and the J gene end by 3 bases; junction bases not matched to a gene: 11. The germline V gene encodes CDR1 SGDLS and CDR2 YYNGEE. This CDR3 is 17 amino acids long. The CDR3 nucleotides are TGTGCCAGCAGCCCCTTTATGGGGACAGGTTACACCGGGGAGCTGTTTTTT. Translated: CASSPFMGTGYTGELFF.

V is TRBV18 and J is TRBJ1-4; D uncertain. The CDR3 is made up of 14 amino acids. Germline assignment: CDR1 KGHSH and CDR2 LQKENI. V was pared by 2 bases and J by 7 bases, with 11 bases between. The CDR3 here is CASSPTGDPEKLFF. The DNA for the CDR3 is TGTGCCAGCTCACCAACCGGGGATCCTGAAAAACTGTTTTTT.

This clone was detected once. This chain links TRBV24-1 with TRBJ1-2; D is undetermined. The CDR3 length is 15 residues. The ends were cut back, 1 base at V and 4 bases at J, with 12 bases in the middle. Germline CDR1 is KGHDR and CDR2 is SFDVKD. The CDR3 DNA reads TGTGCCACCAGTGATTTACAAGGAGACCCCTATGGCTACACCTTC. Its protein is CATSDLQGDPYGYTF.

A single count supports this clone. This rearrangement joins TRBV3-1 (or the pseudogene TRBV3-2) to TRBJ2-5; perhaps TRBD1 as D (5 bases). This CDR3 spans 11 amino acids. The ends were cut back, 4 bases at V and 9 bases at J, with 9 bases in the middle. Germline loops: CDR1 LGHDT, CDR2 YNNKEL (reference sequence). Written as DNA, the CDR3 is TGTGCCAGCAGCCGCGAAGGGGCCCAGTACTTC. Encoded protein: CASSREGAQYF.

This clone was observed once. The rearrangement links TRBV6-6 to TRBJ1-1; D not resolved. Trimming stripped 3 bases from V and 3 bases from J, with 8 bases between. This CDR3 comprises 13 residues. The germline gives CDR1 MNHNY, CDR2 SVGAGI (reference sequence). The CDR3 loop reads CASSYARDTEAFF. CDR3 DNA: TGTGCCAGCAGTTATGCGCGAGACACTGAAGCTTTCTTT.

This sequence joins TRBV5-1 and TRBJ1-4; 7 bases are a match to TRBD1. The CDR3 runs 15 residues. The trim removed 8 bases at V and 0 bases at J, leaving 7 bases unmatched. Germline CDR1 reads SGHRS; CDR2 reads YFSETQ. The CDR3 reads CASRGTAATNEKLFF. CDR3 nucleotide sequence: TGCGCCAGTCGGGGGACAGCTGCAACTAATGAAAAACTGTTTTTT.

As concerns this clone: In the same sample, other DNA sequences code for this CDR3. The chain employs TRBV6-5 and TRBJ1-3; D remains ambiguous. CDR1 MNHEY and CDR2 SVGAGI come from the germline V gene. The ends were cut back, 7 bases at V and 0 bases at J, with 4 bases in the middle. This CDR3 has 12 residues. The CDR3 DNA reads TGTGCCAGCATTAGCTCTGGAAACACCATATATTTT. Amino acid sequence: CASISSGNTIYF.

CDR3 loop: CASSDPHGRGGPGTGELFF. CDR3 nucleotides: TGTGCCAGCAGCGATCCCCATGGGCGGGGGGGCCCTGGAACCGGGGAGCTGTTTTTT. V gene TRBV9 combines with J gene TRBJ2-2, with 9 bases lining up with TRBD2. Unmatched junction bases numbered 17, after V lost 3 bases and J lost 5 bases. The germline CDR1 and CDR2 sequences are SGDLS and YYNGEE. The CDR3 runs to 19 residues.

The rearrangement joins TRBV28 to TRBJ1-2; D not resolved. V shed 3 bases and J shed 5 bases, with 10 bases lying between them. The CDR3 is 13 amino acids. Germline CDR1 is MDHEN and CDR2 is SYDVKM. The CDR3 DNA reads TGTGCCAGCAGTTTGGAGGACGGATATGGCTACACCTTC. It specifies CASSLEDGYGYTF.

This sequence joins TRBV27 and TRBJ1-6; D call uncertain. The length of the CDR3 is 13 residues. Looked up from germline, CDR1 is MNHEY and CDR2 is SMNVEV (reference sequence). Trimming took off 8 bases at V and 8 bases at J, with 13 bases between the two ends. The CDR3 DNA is TGTGCCAGCGCCTCCGTGGGAGATTCACCCCTCCACTTT. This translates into CASASVGDSPLHF.

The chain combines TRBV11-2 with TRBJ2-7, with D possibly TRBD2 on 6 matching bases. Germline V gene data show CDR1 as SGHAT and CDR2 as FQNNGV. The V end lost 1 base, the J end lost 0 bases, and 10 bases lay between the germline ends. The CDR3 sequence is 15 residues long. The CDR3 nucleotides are TGTGCCAGCAGCTTAGTTGCGGGGAGCTCCTACGAGCAGTACTTC. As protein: CASSLVAGSSYEQYF.

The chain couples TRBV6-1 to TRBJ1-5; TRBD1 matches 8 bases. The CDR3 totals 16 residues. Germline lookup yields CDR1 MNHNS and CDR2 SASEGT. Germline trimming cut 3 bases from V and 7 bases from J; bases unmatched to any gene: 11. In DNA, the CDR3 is TGTGCCAGCAGTGACCTAACAGGGGGACGAGAGCAGCCCCAGCATTTT. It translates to CASSDLTGGREQPQHF.

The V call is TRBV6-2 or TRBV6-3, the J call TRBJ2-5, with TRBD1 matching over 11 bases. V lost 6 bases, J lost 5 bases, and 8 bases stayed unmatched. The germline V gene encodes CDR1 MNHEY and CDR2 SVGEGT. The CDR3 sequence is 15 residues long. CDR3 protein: CASSSWTGGMETQYF. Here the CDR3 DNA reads TGTGCCAGCAGCTCCTGGACAGGGGGCATGGAGACCCAGTACTTC.

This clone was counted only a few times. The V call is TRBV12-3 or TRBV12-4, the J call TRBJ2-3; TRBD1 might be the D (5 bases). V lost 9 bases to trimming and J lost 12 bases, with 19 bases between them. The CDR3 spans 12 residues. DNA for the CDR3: TGTGCCAGTGGAGACACTAAAGACAGTCAGTATTTT. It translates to CASGDTKDSQYF.

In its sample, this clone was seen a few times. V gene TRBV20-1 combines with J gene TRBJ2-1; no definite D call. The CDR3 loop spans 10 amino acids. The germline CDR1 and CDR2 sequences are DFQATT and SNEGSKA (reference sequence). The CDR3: CSARLNEQFF. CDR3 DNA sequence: TGCAGCGCTCGTCTAAATGAGCAGTTCTTC.

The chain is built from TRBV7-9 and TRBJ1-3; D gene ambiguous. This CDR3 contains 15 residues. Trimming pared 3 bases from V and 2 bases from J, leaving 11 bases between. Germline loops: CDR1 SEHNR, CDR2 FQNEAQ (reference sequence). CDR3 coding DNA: TGTGCCAGCAGCTTTTGGGGAGATCCTGGAAACACCATATATTTT. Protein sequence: CASSFWGDPGNTIYF.

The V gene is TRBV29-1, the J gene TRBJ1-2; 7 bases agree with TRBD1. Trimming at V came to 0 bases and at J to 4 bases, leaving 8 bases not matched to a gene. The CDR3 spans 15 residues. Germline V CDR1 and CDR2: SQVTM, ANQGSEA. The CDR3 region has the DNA TGCAGCGTTGAAGATCCGGAGGACAGGTTCTATGGCTACACCTTC. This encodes CSVEDPEDRFYGYTF.

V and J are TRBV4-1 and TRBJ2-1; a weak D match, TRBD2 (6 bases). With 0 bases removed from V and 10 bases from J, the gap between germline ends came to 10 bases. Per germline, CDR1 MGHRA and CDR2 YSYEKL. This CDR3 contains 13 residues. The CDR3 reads CASSQDGGAEQFF. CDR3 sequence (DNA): TGCGCCAGCAGCCAAGATGGAGGGGCCGAGCAGTTCTTC.

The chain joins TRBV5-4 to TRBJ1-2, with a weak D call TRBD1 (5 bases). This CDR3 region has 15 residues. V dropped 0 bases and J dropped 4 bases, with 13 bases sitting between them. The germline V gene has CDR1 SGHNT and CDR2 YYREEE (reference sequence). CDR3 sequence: CASSLDVTDVYGYTF. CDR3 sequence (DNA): TGTGCCAGCAGCTTGGATGTGACAGATGTCTATGGCTACACCTTC.

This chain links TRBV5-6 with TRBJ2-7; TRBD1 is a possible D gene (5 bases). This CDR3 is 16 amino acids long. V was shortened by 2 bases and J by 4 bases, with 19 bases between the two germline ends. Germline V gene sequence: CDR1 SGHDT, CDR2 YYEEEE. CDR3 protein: CASSLIDSPFTYEQYF. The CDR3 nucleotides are TGTGCCAGCAGCTTAATAGACAGCCCCTTTACTTACGAGCAGTACTTC.

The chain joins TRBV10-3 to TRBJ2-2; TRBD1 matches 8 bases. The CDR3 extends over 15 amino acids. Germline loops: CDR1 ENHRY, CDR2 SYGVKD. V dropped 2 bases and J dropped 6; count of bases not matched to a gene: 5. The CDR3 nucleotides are TGTGCCATCAGTGAGACACAGGGGGGTGCCGGGGAGCTGTTTTTT. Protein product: CAISETQGGAGELFF.

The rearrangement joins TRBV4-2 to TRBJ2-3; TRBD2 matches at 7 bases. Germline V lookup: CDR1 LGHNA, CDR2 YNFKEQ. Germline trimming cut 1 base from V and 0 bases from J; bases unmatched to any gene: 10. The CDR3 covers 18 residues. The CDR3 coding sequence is TGTGCCAGCAGCCAAGGGCCAGAGCGGGGACTCAGCACAGATACGCAGTATTTT. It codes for CASSQGPERGLSTDTQYF.

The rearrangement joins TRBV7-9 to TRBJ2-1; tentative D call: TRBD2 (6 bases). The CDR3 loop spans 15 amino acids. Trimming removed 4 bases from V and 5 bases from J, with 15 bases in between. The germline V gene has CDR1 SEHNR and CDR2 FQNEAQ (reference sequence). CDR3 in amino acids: CASSSWGVKDNEQFF. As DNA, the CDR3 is TGTGCCAGCAGCTCCTGGGGGGTCAAAGACAATGAGCAGTTCTTC.

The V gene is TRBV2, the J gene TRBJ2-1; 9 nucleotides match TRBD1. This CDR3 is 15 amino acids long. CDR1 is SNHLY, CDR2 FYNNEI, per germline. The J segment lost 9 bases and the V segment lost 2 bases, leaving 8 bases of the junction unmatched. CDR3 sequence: CASSERTGERSEQFF. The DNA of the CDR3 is TGTGCCAGCAGTGAAAGGACAGGGGAGAGAAGTGAGCAGTTCTTC.

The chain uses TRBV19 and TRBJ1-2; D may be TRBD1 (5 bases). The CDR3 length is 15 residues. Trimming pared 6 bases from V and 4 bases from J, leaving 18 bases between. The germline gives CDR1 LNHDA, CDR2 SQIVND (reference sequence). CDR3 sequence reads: CASRASPGGIYGYTF. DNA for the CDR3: TGTGCCAGTAGAGCCTCCCCGGGGGGGATCTATGGCTACACCTTC. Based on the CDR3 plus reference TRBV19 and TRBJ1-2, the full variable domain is DGGITQSPKYLFRKEGQNVTLSCEQNLNHDAMYWYRQDPGQGLRLIYYSQIVNDFQKGDIAEGYSVSREKKESFPLTVTSAQKNPTAFYLCASRASPGGIYGYTFGSGTRLTVV.